The clone carrying this T cell receptor (beta chain) was detected only a few times. No antigen is known for it. Looked up from germline, CDR1 is ENHRY and CDR2 is SYGVKD. This CDR3 is built from 14 residues. With V trimmed by 6 bases and J by 7 bases, 9 bases remained unmatched. This entry comes from a study of vaccination and CD4 T cells after COVID-19. The Oncomine TCR Beta short-read assay was applied to DNA of cultured CD4+ T cells. TCRdb re-called the PCR reads through MiXCR, storing one row per CDR3 protein. Of approximately 13,000 distinct CDR3 sequences in the sample, 25% to 30% were seen once. The treatment was: 10-day PBMC culture with coronavirus spike peptide pools or control peptides (ViraFEST assay).

This specimen was CD4+ T cells from blood, cultured in vitro, taken before SARS-CoV-2 vaccination. The chain couples TRBV10-3 to TRBJ1-2; 9 bases match TRBD1. This clonotype was sampled from a human donor who received a COVID-19 vaccine. This chain's CDR3 is CAIRGDRDVFGYTF. The CDR3 region has the DNA TGTGCCATCAGGGGGGACAGGGACGTTTTTGGCTACACCTTC.